What follows describes a single TCR beta chain. Per germline, CDR1 SGHNT and CDR2 YENEEA. Trimming shortened V by 1 base and J by 4 bases, and 13 bases separated the two germline ends. The CDR3 extends over 15 amino acids. These data originate in a study of blood T cell repertoires in COVID-19. Study summary: There were acute and convalescent COVID-19 samples, and they came from the United States, Italy and Spain. T cells, B-cell-depleted T cells, or PBMCs provided the cDNA or gDNA that served as material.

In the authors' methods: Reference gene primer amplification yielded estimated nucleated cell counts. Some clones are missing from TCRdb's copy, which holds only in-frame ones; the method was immunoSEQ multiplex PCR. D and trimming come from the DNA, and the V and J calls and clone size come from that table. The top ten hold roughly 8% of the sample, which has about 200,000 clones, around 83% seen once. The sample taken for sequencing was peripheral blood. The chain carries TRBV11-3 and TRBJ2-5; possibly TRBD1 for D (5 bases). This TCR was sampled from a woman aged 45-59 years with acute or convalescent COVID-19. CDR3 DNA: TGTGCCAGCAGCTTAGGGGGCTCGCAATCAGAGACCCAGTACTTC. Translated, it gives CASSLGGSQSETQYF.